The T cell receptor beta chain described here comes from a study of blood T cell repertoires in COVID-19. For the study at large: From T cells, B-cell-depleted T cells, or PBMCs came the material, which was cDNA or gDNA.

This clone was picked up a small number of times. Per the original methods: Estimated nucleated cell counts came from reference gene primer amplification. Sequencing was performed with immunoSEQ multiplex PCR; in TCRdb, only in-frame clones are kept and a portion is missing. Clone size and the V and J calls come from that table; the DNA yielded D and trimming. The sample includes hundreds of thousands of clones, around nine tenths of them seen just once. The CDR3 length is 16 residues. V lost 0 bases to trimming and J lost 2 bases, with 14 bases between them. Germline values: CDR1 GTSNPN, CDR2 SVGIG (reference sequence). Enrollment of patients from Seattle took place during active infection, with longitudinal follow-up.

The V call is TRBV30, the J call TRBJ1-5, with D tentatively TRBD1 (5 bases). The source of this sequence is a woman in her seventies with COVID-19, enrolled during active disease. Source material: peripheral blood. CDR3 bases: TGTGCCTGGAGTGTATCCAGGGTAGGGGGCAATCAGCCCCAGCATTTT. Its translation is CAWSVSRVGGNQPQHF.